These 10 T cell receptor beta chains were sequenced from one sample in a study of cytotoxic CD8 clonotypes in ibrutinib-treated CLL. The method was immunoSEQ multiplex PCR; TCRdb's version includes in-frame clones alone and lacks a portion of them. The profile shows 20,000 to 30,000 clones, about 67% of them singletons. Sequences were derived from PBMCs, sampled after 12 months of ibrutinib treatment. The origin of the receptors is a human donor with chronic lymphocytic leukemia.

V and J are TRBV19 and TRBJ1-2; 8 bases line up with TRBD1. V lost 0 bases to trimming and J lost 4 bases; unmatched junction nucleotides: 10. Germline CDR1 reads LNHDA; CDR2 reads SQIVND (reference sequence). This CDR3 contains 17 residues. The CDR3 spells CASSIDYEQGVGYGYTF. The CDR3, as DNA: TGTGCCAGTAGTATAGACTACGAACAGGGGGTGGGCTATGGCTACACCTTC.

The chain couples TRBV5-1 to TRBJ1-2; 9 bases fit TRBD1. V lost 1 base, J lost 4 bases, and 5 bases stayed unmatched. CDR1 is SGHRS and CDR2 is YFSETQ in the germline V gene. The CDR3 spans 15 residues. This chain's CDR3 is CASSLTGGAGYGYTF. In nucleotides, the CDR3 is TGCGCCAGCAGCTTGACAGGGGGCGCGGGCTATGGCTACACCTTC.

V is TRBV19 and J is TRBJ1-5, with D perhaps matching TRBD1 (5 bases). The CDR3 consists of 14 residues. The V end was cut by 4 bases, the J end by 6 bases, with 13 bases between. Per germline, CDR1 LNHDA and CDR2 SQIVND (reference sequence). DNA for the CDR3: TGTGCCAGTAGTAACACCGGGGCTGCTCAGCCCCAGCATTTT. Protein product: CASSNTGAAQPQHF. The whole variable domain, remainder taken from reference TRBV19 and TRBJ1-5, is DGGITQSPKYLFRKEGQNVTLSCEQNLNHDAMYWYRQDPGQGLRLIYYSQIVNDFQKGDIAEGYSVSREKKESFPLTVTSAQKNPTAFYLCASSNTGAAQPQHFGDGTRLSIL.

This chain uses TRBV6-1 with TRBJ2-2, with D unclear. CDR3 length: 15 amino acids. The V gene lost 0 bases and the J gene lost 2 bases, with 7 bases spanning the gap. CDR1 and CDR2 from the germline V gene are MNHNS and SASEGT. The CDR3 sequence: CASSEALGNTGELFF. In DNA, the CDR3 is TGTGCCAGCAGTGAAGCGCTGGGCAACACCGGGGAGCTGTTTTTT.

The chain recombines TRBV27 with TRBJ2-7; TRBD1 is a possible D gene (6 bases). Trimming took off 6 bases at V and 0 bases at J, with 15 bases between the two ends. CDR1 MNHEY and CDR2 SMNVEV come from the germline V gene (reference sequence). The CDR3 consists of 15 residues. The CDR3 loop is CASRPRQVSSYEQYF. CDR3 coding DNA: TGTGCCAGCAGGCCTCGACAGGTTAGCTCCTACGAGCAGTACTTC.

The chain employs TRBV5-1 and TRBJ2-3, with 11 bases lining up with TRBD1. The germline gives CDR1 SGHRS, CDR2 YFSETQ. CDR3 length equals 16 residues. V lost 4 bases and J lost 4; bases outside the gene matches: 8. CDR3 bases: TGCGCCAGCAGCGCGCCTGGACAGGGGGCGTCAGATACGCAGTATTTT. Its protein product is CASSAPGQGASDTQYF.

The chain is built from TRBV15 and TRBJ1-2; no clear D gene. This CDR3 has 14 residues. The germline gives CDR1 LNHNV, CDR2 YYDKDF (reference sequence). V dropped 3 bases and J dropped 4 bases, with 12 bases sitting between them. As DNA, the CDR3 is TGTGCCACCAGCAGTGACCCCCAAAGCTATGGCTACACCTTC. Protein sequence: CATSSDPQSYGYTF. Full variable domain (remainder filled in from reference TRBV15 and TRBJ1-2): DAMVIQNPRYQVTQFGKPVTLSCSQTLNHNVMYWYQQKSSQAPKLLFHYYDKDFNNEADTPDNFQSRRPNTSFCFLDIRSPGLGDTAMYLCATSSDPQSYGYTFGSGTRLTVV.

The chain combines TRBV4-3 with TRBJ1-1, with 9 bases matching TRBD1. Germline assignment: CDR1 LGHNA and CDR2 YSLEER. Trimming at V came to 1 base and at J to 3 bases, leaving 9 bases not matched to a gene. The CDR3 runs to 17 residues. The CDR3 sequence: CASSQVWTGEGYTEAFF. CDR3 coding DNA: TGCGCCAGCAGCCAAGTGTGGACAGGGGAAGGTTACACTGAAGCTTTCTTT.

Only one count was recorded for this clone. The genes are TRBV28 and TRBJ2-3; TRBD2 agrees at 8 bases. Losses at the gene ends were 3 bases for V and 0 bases for J; bases not matched to a gene: 2. Germline V lookup: CDR1 MDHEN, CDR2 SYDVKM. The CDR3 extends over 15 amino acids. This CDR3 is CASSFTGGSTDTQYF. The CDR3 DNA reads as TGTGCCAGCAGTTTTACGGGGGGGAGCACAGATACGCAGTATTTT.

This clone was observed a handful of times. The CDR3 protein is CASSITFGPQEQYF. The CDR3 region has the DNA TGTGCCAGTAGTATAACCTTTGGACCCCAGGAGCAGTACTTC. V and J are TRBV19 and TRBJ2-7; D uncertain. The ends were cut back, 2 bases at V and 7 bases at J, with 15 bases in the middle. Germline CDR1 and CDR2: LNHDA and SQIVND (reference sequence). The CDR3 extends over 14 amino acids. The full variable domain, with the rest looked up from reference TRBV19 and TRBJ2-7, is DGGITQSPKYLFRKEGQNVTLSCEQNLNHDAMYWYRQDPGQGLRLIYYSQIVNDFQKGDIAEGYSVSREKKESFPLTVTSAQKNPTAFYLCASSITFGPQEQYFGPGTRLTVT.